These 32 T cell receptor beta chains share one sample of origin, sequenced in a study of radiation and T cells in renal cell carcinoma. Generated by immunoSEQ multiplex PCR, the TCRdb table keeps only in-frame clones and is missing some. The table shows about 160,000 clones, with about 87% occurring only once. Specified time point: baseline pretreatment blood. As for treatment: 15 Gy SBRT to primary tumor, nephrectomy 4 weeks later. Sequenced material: blood, taken from a patient whose treatment included radiotherapy and nephrectomy. The origin of the receptors is a woman aged 70 to 79 with renal cell carcinoma.

The chain couples TRBV5-1 to TRBJ2-2, with 7 positions matching TRBD1. This CDR3 has 14 residues. CDR1 is SGHRS, CDR2 YFSETQ, per germline. V lost 3 bases and J lost 4; bases outside the gene matches: 3. CDR3 in DNA: TGCGCCAGCAGCTCGGGACAGCCCACCGGGGAGCTGTTTTTT. Amino acid sequence: CASSSGQPTGELFF.

The V gene is TRBV19, the J gene TRBJ1-3, with D possibly TRBD1 on 5 matching bases. The CDR3 covers 14 residues. In germline, CDR1 is LNHDA, CDR2 SQIVND (reference sequence). Between the trimmed V and J ends, which lost 5 bases and 11 bases, there was a span of 19 bases. Here the CDR3 reads CASSSGNPGTPIYF. The CDR3, as DNA: TGTGCCAGTAGTTCAGGCAATCCGGGGACGCCCATATATTTT.

The chain employs TRBV5-4 and TRBJ1-1; D is undetermined. Germline V gene data show CDR1 as SGHNT and CDR2 as YYREEE (reference sequence). The CDR3 runs to 12 residues. Trimming shortened V by 4 bases and J by 5 bases, and 9 bases separated the two germline ends. The CDR3 bases are TGTGCCAGCAGCGACGAAAGGACTGAAGCTTTCTTT. This translates into CASSDERTEAFF. Based on the CDR3 plus reference TRBV5-4 and TRBJ1-1, the full variable domain is ETGVTQSPTHLIKTRGQQVTLRCSSQSGHNTVSWYQQALGQGPQFIFQYYREEENGRGNFPPRFSGLQFPNYSSELNVNALELDDSALYLCASSDERTEAFFGQGTRLTVV.

The chain has TRBV7-2 and TRBJ1-1; D is uncertain. Germline values: CDR1 SGHTA, CDR2 FQGNSA. CDR3 length: 16 amino acids. Deletions cut 1 base from V and 2 bases from J, with 14 bases between. The CDR3, as DNA: TGTGCCAGCAGCTTAGGGTCAGGCTTGTTAAACACTGAAGCTTTCTTT. As protein: CASSLGSGLLNTEAFF.

The gene calls are TRBV4-1 and TRBJ2-3, with 11 bases aligning to TRBD2. The CDR3 covers 18 residues. Trimming cost V 0 bases and J 2 bases; bases outside gene matches: 7. Per germline, CDR1 MGHRA and CDR2 YSYEKL. The CDR3 loop is CASSQEGPSGGTTDTQYF. CDR3 coding DNA: TGCGCCAGCAGCCAAGAGGGCCCTAGCGGGGGGACCACAGATACGCAGTATTTT.

The J gene is TRBJ1-5, the V gene TRBV5-4, with 8 bases that match TRBD1. The CDR3 contains 14 residues. The germline gives CDR1 SGHNT, CDR2 YYREEE (reference sequence). V trimming: 4 bases; J trimming: 5 bases; junction bases outside the gene matches: 5. The CDR3: CASSSQGADQPQHF. CDR3 nucleotide sequence: TGTGCCAGCAGCAGCCAGGGGGCAGATCAGCCCCAGCATTTT.

This chain connects TRBV28 to TRBJ1-3; possibly TRBD1 for D (5 bases). Germline V gene lookup returns CDR1 MDHEN and CDR2 SYDVKM. CDR3 size: 14 residues. The V end lost 10 bases, the J end lost 4 bases, and 17 bases lay between the germline ends. The CDR3 DNA is TGTGCCACCTACCACCCGACAGTAGGAAACACCATATATTTT. Translating it yields CATYHPTVGNTIYF.

This chain joins TRBV6-5 and TRBJ1-2; TRBD1 is a possible D gene (5 bases). Between the trimmed V and J ends, which lost 10 bases and 4 bases, there was a span of 16 bases. Germline CDR1 is MNHEY and CDR2 is SVGAGI. There are 13 residues in the CDR3. The CDR3 bases are TGTGCCACGAGTCGGGACCGGATCTATGGCTACACCTTC. Its translation is CATSRDRIYGYTF.

V is TRBV30 and J is TRBJ1-2; D call uncertain. Germline V CDR1 and CDR2: GTSNPN, SVGIG (reference sequence). There are 12 residues in the CDR3. Between the trimmed V and J ends, which lost 2 bases and 8 bases, there was a span of 12 bases. The CDR3 coding sequence is TGTGCCTGGAGTTCTGGTCCTGGGGGCTACACCTTC. The encoded protein is CAWSSGPGGYTF.

This chain joins TRBV7-9 and TRBJ1-1; 10 nucleotides line up with TRBD1. CDR3 length: 17 amino acids. With V trimmed by 5 bases and J by 3 bases, 12 bases remained unmatched. Germline V lookup: CDR1 SEHNR, CDR2 FQNEAQ (reference sequence). The CDR3 nucleotides read TGTGCCAGCAGCCTCCAACCTTCCGGGACAGGGGACACTGAAGCTTTCTTT. Translating it yields CASSLQPSGTGDTEAFF.

The genes are TRBV5-4 and TRBJ2-3; 14 bases fit TRBD2. The CDR3 covers 17 residues. Germline V CDR1 and CDR2: SGHNT, YYREEE (reference sequence). V lost 4 bases, J lost 5 bases, and 9 bases stayed unmatched. The CDR3 bases are TGTGCCAGCAGCCCTCCGCCGACTAGCGGGGGGGGAGATACGCAGTATTTT. Amino acids: CASSPPPTSGGGDTQYF.

This sequence joins TRBV4-3 and TRBJ1-2; TRBD1 is a possible D gene (5 bases). V was cut by 0 bases and J by 0 bases, with 8 bases left in between. From germline, CDR1 is LGHNA and CDR2 YSLEER. CDR3 size: 15 residues. The CDR3 reads CASSQEWGSNYGYTF. As DNA, the CDR3 is TGCGCCAGCAGCCAAGAATGGGGGTCTAACTATGGCTACACCTTC.

The V call is TRBV19, the J call TRBJ1-2; 9 bases align to TRBD1. CDR1 and CDR2 from the germline V gene are LNHDA and SQIVND (reference sequence). The CDR3 has 14 amino acids. V gave up 8 bases and J gave up 2 bases; unmatched junction bases: 6. CDR3 residues: CASWGDRENYGYTF. CDR3 in DNA: TGTGCCAGTTGGGGGGACAGGGAAAACTATGGCTACACCTTC.

This rearrangement joins TRBV11-2 to TRBJ2-5; D not resolved. Trimming took 0 bases from V and 2 from J, leaving 10 bases between them. The germline V gene encodes CDR1 SGHAT and CDR2 FQNNGV. This CDR3 region has 15 residues. In DNA form, the CDR3 reads TGTGCCAGCAGCTTAGAGAGGTTAGGTCAAGAGACCCAGTACTTC. Its protein product is CASSLERLGQETQYF. Together with reference TRBV11-2 and TRBJ2-5, the CDR3 gives the full variable domain: EAGVAQSPRYKIIEKRQSVAFWCNPISGHATLYWYQQILGQGPKLLIQFQNNGVVDDSQLPKDRFSAERLKGVDSTLKIQPAKLEDSAVYLCASSLERLGQETQYFGPGTRLLVL.

The gene calls are TRBV9 and TRBJ2-3; 10 bases align to TRBD2. CDR3 length: 19 amino acids. The V gene's germline CDR1 is SGDLS and CDR2 YYNGEE. V trimming: 4 bases; J trimming: 3 bases; junction bases outside the gene matches: 17. CDR3 in amino acids: CASSRKPQRGGRRTDTQYF. The DNA of the CDR3 is TGTGCCAGCAGCCGGAAACCTCAGCGGGGGGGCCGGAGAACAGATACGCAGTATTTT.

This clone appeared a few times. Here the CDR3 reads CAWSRQAEGTF. The CDR3 DNA reads TGTGCCTGGAGCCGACAGGCCGAAGGGACCTTC. The chain recombines TRBV30 with TRBJ1-2, with D possibly being TRBD1 (6 bases). Germline V gene data show CDR1 as GTSNPN and CDR2 as SVGIG (reference sequence). This CDR3 is built from 11 residues. V was cut by 3 bases and J by 14 bases, with 16 bases left in between.

This chain uses TRBV7-3 with TRBJ2-1; 7 positions agree with TRBD2. The ends lost 5 bases at V and 7 bases at J; junction bases unmatched: 11. This CDR3 contains 15 residues. Per the germline V gene, CDR1 is SGHTA and CDR2 is FQGTGA. CDR3 sequence: CASSRGGREKNEQFF. The CDR3 DNA reads TGTGCCAGCAGCCGCGGGGGTCGGGAAAAAAATGAGCAGTTCTTC.

The chain links TRBV5-6 to TRBJ2-4; TRBD1 or TRBD2 may be the D gene (6 bases each). The germline V and J ends were trimmed by 2 bases and 0 bases, with 12 bases remaining between them. CDR3 length equals 16 residues. Germline V gene data show CDR1 as SGHDT and CDR2 as YYEEEE. The CDR3 DNA follows: TGTGCCAGCAGCTTTTGGGGGGCTTCAGCCAAAAACATTCAGTACTTC. It encodes CASSFWGASAKNIQYF.

The chain has TRBV2 and TRBJ2-7, with 9 positions matching TRBD1. The CDR3 is 15 amino acids. The junction had 9 bases not matched to a gene; V was cut back by 7 bases and J by 2 bases. CDR1 SNHLY and CDR2 FYNNEI come from the germline V gene. This CDR3 reads CASTPGQGSAYEQYF. The CDR3 bases are TGTGCCAGCACTCCCGGACAGGGGTCGGCCTACGAGCAGTACTTC.

The gene calls are TRBV11-2 and TRBJ2-5; no firm D call. The CDR3 loop spans 11 amino acids. The ends were cut back, 5 bases at V and 2 bases at J, with 3 bases in the middle. Germline V gene lookup returns CDR1 SGHAT and CDR2 FQNNGV. The CDR3 protein is CASSVQETQYF. The DNA of the CDR3 is TGTGCCAGCAGCGTACAAGAGACCCAGTACTTC.

The rearrangement uses TRBV4-3 and TRBJ1-4; 12 nucleotides agree with TRBD1. There are 16 residues in the CDR3. Trimming cost V 4 bases and J 6 bases; bases outside gene matches: 6. In germline, CDR1 is LGHNA, CDR2 YSLEER. The DNA for the CDR3 is TGCGCCAGCAGCCGCGGGACAGGGGGCGCAGATGAAAAACTGTTTTTT. Amino acid sequence: CASSRGTGGADEKLFF.

The chain couples TRBV20-1 to TRBJ2-5; TRBD1 might be the D (6 bases). Trimming pared 5 bases from V and 8 bases from J, leaving 12 bases between. The CDR3 consists of 11 residues. Germline V gene lookup returns CDR1 DFQATT and CDR2 SNEGSKA (reference sequence). This CDR3 reads CSAADRNTQYF. CDR3 nucleotide sequence: TGCAGTGCTGCTGACAGGAACACCCAGTACTTC.

The chain uses TRBV2 and TRBJ1-4, with a weak D call TRBD1 (5 bases). The V gene lost 6 bases and the J gene lost 4 bases, with 12 bases spanning the gap. CDR3 length: 14 residues. Germline V CDR1 and CDR2: SNHLY, FYNNEI. The CDR3 spells CASRMTDLNEKLFF. CDR3 sequence (DNA): TGTGCCAGCAGGATGACAGACCTTAATGAAAAACTGTTTTTT.

The chain employs TRBV10-3 and TRBJ2-3, with TRBD2 identical over 9 bases. The V gene end was trimmed by 6 bases and the J gene end by 6 bases; junction bases not matched to a gene: 7. Germline CDR1 is ENHRY and CDR2 is SYGVKD. The CDR3 consists of 14 residues. The CDR3 DNA sequence: TGTGCCATCAGCGCGGGACTAGCAGGTGATACGCAGTATTTT. It translates to CAISAGLAGDTQYF.

The chain recombines TRBV18 with TRBJ1-1, with 12 bases lining up with TRBD1. The junction had 8 bases not matched to a gene; V was cut back by 2 bases and J by 10 bases. The CDR3 has 15 amino acids. Germline-derived CDR1 and CDR2 are KGHSH and LQKENI. The CDR3 sequence: CASSPNSGTGGGAFF. The CDR3 nucleotides are TGTGCCAGCTCACCAAATTCCGGGACAGGGGGCGGAGCTTTCTTT.

The chain employs TRBV7-8 and TRBJ2-5; no definite D call. CDR1 is SGHVS, CDR2 FQNEAQ, per germline. The CDR3 sequence is 14 residues long. Trimming stripped 5 bases from V and 5 bases from J, with 15 bases between. Here the CDR3 reads CASSRDSSRETQYF. The CDR3 DNA reads TGTGCCAGCAGCCGCGACTCCTCAAGGGAGACCCAGTACTTC.

The CDR3 bases are TGCAGCGCCACTCAGACAGGGAACTATGGCTACACCTTC. It codes for CSATQTGNYGYTF. This chain links TRBV29-1 with TRBJ1-2; TRBD1 agrees at 7 bases. Germline CDR1 is SQVTM and CDR2 is ANQGSEA. The CDR3 has 13 residues. V was pared by 7 bases and J by 2 bases, with 7 bases of the junction left unmatched.

CDR3 sequence reads: CASSGAPGVTSGANVLTF. CDR3 in DNA: TGTGCCAGCAGCGGGGCCCCTGGAGTAACCTCTGGGGCCAACGTCCTGACTTTC. The chain uses TRBV9 and TRBJ2-6; D remains unclear. CDR3 length: 18 amino acids. The V end lost 3 bases, the J end lost 0 bases, and 16 bases lay between the germline ends. CDR1 SGDLS and CDR2 YYNGEE come from the germline V gene.

The chain employs TRBV29-1 and TRBJ2-7, with TRBD2 matching over 8 bases. Germline CDR1 reads SQVTM; CDR2 reads ANQGSEA. The CDR3 spans 14 residues. Germline trimming cut 4 bases from V and 0 bases from J; bases unmatched to any gene: 5. This CDR3 is CSVVAGQISYEQYF. CDR3 DNA sequence: TGCAGCGTTGTAGCGGGACAAATCTCCTACGAGCAGTACTTC.

A word on this clone: Other DNA sequences of this sample code for an identical CDR3. V and J are TRBV29-1 and TRBJ1-1; 7 positions match TRBD1. CDR3 length equals 13 residues. CDR1 is SQVTM, CDR2 ANQGSEA, per germline. V gave up 3 bases and J gave up 3 bases; unmatched junction bases: 4. The CDR3 DNA follows: TGCAGCGTTGAGCCCCAGGGGGACACTGAAGCTTTCTTT. Its protein is CSVEPQGDTEAFF.

The chain recombines TRBV7-9 with TRBJ2-1, with D possibly TRBD2 on 5 matching bases. V was clipped by 5 bases and J by 0 bases, with 11 bases between them. CDR1 is SEHNR, CDR2 FQNEAQ, per germline (reference sequence). The CDR3 has 15 residues. DNA of the CDR3: TGTGCCAGCAGCCCTCCCGGGGACTCCTACAATGAGCAGTTCTTC. This gives the protein CASSPPGDSYNEQFF.

The chain employs TRBV7-2 and TRBJ1-3; D ambiguous. V shed 5 bases and J shed 2 bases, with 7 bases lying between them. The germline V gene has CDR1 SGHTA and CDR2 FQGNSA. This CDR3 contains 13 residues. The chain's CDR3 is CASSGFPGNTIYF. The CDR3 coding sequence is TGTGCCAGCAGCGGGTTTCCTGGAAACACCATATATTTT.